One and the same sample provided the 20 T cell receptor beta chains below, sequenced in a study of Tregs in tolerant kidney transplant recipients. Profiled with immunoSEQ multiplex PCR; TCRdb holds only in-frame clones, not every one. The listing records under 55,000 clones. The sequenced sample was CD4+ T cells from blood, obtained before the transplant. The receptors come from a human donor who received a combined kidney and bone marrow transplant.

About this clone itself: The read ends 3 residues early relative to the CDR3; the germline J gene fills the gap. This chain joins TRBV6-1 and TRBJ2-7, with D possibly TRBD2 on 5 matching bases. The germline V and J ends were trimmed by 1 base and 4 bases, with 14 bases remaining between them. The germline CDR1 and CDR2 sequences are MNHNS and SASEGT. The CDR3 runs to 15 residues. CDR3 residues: CASSEVNSLAYEQYF. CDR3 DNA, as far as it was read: TGTGCCAGCAGTGAAGTTAACTCCCTAGCTTACGAG.

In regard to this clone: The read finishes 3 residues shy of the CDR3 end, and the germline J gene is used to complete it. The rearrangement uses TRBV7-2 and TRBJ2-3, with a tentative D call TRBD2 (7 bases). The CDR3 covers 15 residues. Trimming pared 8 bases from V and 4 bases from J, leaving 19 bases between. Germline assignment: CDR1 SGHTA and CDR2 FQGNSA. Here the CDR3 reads CASGKKGEGADTQYF. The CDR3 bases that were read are TGTGCCAGCGGGAAAAAGGGGGAGGGCGCAGATACG.

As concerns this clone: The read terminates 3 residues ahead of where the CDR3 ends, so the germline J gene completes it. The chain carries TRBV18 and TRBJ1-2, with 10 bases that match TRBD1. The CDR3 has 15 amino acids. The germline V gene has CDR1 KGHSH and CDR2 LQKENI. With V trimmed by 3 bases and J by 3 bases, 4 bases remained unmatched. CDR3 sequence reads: CASSPLDRGYYGYTF. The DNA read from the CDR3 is TGTGCCAGCTCACCGTTGGACAGGGGGTACTATGGC.

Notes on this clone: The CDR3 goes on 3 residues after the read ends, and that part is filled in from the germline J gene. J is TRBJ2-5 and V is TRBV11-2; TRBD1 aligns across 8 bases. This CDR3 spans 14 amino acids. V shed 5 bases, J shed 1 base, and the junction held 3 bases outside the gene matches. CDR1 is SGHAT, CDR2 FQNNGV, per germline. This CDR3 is CASSPGTGQETQYF. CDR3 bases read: TGTGCCAGCAGCCCCGGGACAGGCCAAGAGACC.

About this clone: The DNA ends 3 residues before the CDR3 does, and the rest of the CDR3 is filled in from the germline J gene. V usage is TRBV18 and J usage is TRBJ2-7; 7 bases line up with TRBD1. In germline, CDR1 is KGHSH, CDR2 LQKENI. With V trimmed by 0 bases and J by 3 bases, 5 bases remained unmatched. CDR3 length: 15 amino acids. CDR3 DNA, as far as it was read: TGTGCCAGCTCACCACCGGGGCGACAGGGCTACGAG. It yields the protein CASSPPGRQGYE. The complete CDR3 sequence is CASSPPGRQGYEQYF. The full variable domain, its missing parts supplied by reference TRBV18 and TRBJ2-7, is NAGVMQNPRHLVRRRGQEARLRCSPMKGHSHVYWYRQLPEEGLKFMVYLQKENIIDESGMPKERFSAEFPKEGPSILRIQQVVRGDSAAYFCASSPPGRQGYEQYFGPGTRLTVT.

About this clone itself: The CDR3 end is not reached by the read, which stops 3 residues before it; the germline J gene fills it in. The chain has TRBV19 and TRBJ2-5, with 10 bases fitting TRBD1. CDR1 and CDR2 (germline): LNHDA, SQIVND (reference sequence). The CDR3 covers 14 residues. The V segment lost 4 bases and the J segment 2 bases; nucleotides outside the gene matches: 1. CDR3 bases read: TGTGCCAGTAGTAAGGACAGGGGGCAAGAGACC. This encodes CASSKDRGQET. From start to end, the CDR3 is CASSKDRGQETQYF.

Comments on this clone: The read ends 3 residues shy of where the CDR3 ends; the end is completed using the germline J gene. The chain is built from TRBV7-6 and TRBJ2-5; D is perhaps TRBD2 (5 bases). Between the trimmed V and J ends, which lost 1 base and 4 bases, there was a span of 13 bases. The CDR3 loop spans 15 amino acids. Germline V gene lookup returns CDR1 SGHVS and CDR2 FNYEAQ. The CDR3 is CASSLERQKGETQYF. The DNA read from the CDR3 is TGTGCCAGCAGCTTAGAGCGGCAAAAAGGAGAGACC.

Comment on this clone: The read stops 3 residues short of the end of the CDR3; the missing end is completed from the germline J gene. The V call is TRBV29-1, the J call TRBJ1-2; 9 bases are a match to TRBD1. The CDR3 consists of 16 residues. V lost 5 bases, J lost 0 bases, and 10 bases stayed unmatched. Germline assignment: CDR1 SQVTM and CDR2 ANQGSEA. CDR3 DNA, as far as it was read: TGCAGCGTTTCGACAGGGGGAGGGGGGCCTAACTATGGC. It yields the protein CSVSTGGGGPNYG. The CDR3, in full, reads CSVSTGGGGPNYGYTF. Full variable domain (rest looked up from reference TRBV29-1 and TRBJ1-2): SAVISQKPSRDICQRGTSLTIQCQVDSQVTMMFWYRQQPGQSLTLIATANQGSEATYESGFVIDKFPISRPNLTFSTLTVSNMSPEDSSIYLCSVSTGGGGPNYGYTFGSGTRLTVV.

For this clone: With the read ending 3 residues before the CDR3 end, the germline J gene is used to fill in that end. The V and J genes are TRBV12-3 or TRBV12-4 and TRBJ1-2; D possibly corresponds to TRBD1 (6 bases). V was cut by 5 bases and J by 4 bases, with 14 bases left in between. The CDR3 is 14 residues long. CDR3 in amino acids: CASSTGQSRYGYTF. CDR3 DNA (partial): TGTGCCAGCAGTACTGGACAGAGCCGCTATGGC.

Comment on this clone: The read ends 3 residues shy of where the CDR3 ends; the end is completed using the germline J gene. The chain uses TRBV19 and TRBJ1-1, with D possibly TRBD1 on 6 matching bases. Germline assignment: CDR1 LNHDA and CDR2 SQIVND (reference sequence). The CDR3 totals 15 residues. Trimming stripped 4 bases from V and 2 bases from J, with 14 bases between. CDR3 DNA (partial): TGTGCCAGTAGTAAAAGGGGGGGCCCTAACACTGAA. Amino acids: CASSKRGGPNTE. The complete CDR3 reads CASSKRGGPNTEAFF.

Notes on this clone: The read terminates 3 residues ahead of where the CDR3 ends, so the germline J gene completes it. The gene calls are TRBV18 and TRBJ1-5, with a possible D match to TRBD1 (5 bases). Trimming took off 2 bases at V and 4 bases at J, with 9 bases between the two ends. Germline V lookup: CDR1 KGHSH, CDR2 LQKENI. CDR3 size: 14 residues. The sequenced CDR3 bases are TGTGCCAGCTCACCAGGGGCTATAAATCAGCCC. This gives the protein CASSPGAINQP. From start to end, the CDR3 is CASSPGAINQPQHF.

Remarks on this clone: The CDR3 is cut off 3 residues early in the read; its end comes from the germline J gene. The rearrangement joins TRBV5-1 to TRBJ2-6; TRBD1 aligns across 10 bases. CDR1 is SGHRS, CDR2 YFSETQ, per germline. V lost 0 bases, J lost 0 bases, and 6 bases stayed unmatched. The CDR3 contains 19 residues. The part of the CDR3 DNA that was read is TGCGCCAGCAGCTTGGTGGACAGGGGGGTCCGCTCTGGGGCCAACGTC. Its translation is CASSLVDRGVRSGANV. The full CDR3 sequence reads CASSLVDRGVRSGANVLTF. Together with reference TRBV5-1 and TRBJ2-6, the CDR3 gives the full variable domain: KAGVTQTPRYLIKTRGQQVTLSCSPISGHRSVSWYQQTPGQGLQFLFEYFSETQRNKGNFPGRFSGRQFSNSRSEMNVSTLELGDSALYLCASSLVDRGVRSGANVLTFGAGSRLTVL.

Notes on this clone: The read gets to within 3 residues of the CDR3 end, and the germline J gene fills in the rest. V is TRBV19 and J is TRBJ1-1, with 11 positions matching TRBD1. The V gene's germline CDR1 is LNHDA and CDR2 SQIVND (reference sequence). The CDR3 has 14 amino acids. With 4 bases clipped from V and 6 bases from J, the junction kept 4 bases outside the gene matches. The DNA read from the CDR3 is TGTGCCAGTAGTAGTCCGGGACAGGGGGCTGAA. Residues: CASSSPGQGAE. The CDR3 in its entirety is CASSSPGQGAEAFF.

The CDR3 bases that were read are TGTGCCACCCACAGGTCCGGAAATGAG. Residues: CATHRSGNE. From start to end, the CDR3 is CATHRSGNEQFF. V is TRBV2 and J is TRBJ2-1; D possibly corresponds to TRBD1 (5 bases). The read terminates 3 residues before the CDR3 end, so the remaining end is supplied by the germline J gene. The V gene lost 10 bases and the J gene lost 7 bases, with 14 bases spanning the gap. The CDR3 contains 12 residues. CDR1 and CDR2 (germline): SNHLY, FYNNEI. The whole variable domain, remainder taken from reference TRBV2 and TRBJ2-1, is EPEVTQTPSHQVTQMGQEVILRCVPISNHLYFYWYRQILGQKVEFLVSFYNNEISEKSEIFDDQFSVERPDGSNFTLKIRSTKLEDSAMYFCATHRSGNEQFFGPGTRLTVL.

The CDR3 bases that were read are TGTGCCAGCAGTTACTCGCGGGAGGCCAACTACGAG. This encodes CASSYSREANYE. The complete CDR3 reads CASSYSREANYEQYF. The rearrangement uses TRBV6-2 or TRBV6-3 and TRBJ2-7; 8 bases map to TRBD2. The sequence runs out 3 residues before the end of the CDR3; the remainder is reconstructed from the germline J gene. Losses at the gene ends were 0 bases for V and 3 bases for J; bases not matched to a gene: 4. Germline lookup yields CDR1 MNHEY and CDR2 SVGEGT. The CDR3 has 15 residues.

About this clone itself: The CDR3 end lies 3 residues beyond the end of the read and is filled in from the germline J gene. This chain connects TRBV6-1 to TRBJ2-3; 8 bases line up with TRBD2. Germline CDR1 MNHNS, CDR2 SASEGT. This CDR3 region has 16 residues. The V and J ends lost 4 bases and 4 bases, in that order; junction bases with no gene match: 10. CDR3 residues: CASSGVLAGLSDTQYF. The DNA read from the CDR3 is TGTGCCAGCAGTGGGGTATTAGCGGGGTTATCAGATACG.

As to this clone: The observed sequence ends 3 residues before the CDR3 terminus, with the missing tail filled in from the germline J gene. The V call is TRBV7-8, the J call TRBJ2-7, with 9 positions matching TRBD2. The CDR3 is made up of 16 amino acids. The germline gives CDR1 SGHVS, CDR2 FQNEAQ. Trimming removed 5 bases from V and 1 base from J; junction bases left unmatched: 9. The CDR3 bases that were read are TGTGCCAGCAGCCCCGAGGGCCTAGCGGGATCCTACGAG. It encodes CASSPEGLAGSYE. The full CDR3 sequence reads CASSPEGLAGSYEQYF.

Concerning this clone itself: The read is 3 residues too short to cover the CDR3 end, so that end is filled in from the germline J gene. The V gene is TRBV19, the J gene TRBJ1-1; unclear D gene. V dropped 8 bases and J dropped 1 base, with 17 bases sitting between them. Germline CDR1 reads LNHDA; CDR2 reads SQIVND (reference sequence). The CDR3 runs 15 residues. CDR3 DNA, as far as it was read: TGTGCCAGTGGAGTCCCTTATGGCGGGAACACTGAA. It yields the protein CASGVPYGGNTE. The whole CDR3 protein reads CASGVPYGGNTEAFF.

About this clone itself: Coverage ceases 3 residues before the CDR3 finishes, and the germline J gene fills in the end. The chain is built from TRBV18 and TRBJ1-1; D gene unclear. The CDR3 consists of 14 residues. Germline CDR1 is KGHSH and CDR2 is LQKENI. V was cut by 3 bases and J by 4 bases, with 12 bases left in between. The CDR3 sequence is CASSPAPRGTEAFF. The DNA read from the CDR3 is TGTGCCAGCTCACCCGCCCCCAGAGGCACTGAA.

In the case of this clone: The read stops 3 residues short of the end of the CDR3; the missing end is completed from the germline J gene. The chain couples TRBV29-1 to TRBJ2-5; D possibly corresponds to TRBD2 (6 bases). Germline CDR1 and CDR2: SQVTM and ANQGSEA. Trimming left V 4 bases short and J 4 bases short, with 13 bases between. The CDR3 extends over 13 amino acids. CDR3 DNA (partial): TGCAGCGTTGTGCGGGGTACCGGAGAGACC. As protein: CSVVRGTGET. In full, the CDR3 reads CSVVRGTGETQYF.